The 8 T cell receptor beta chains given below trace back to one sample, sequenced in a study of blood T cell repertoires in COVID-19. The assay was immunoSEQ multiplex PCR, and TCRdb's table has in-frame clones only and misses some. Seen here are roughly 280,000 clones, around 80% observed once, and the top ten hold 4.2%. The sample comprised peripheral blood. The receptor source for this set is a man aged 60 to 75 with acute or convalescent COVID-19.

The V call is TRBV3-1 (or the pseudogene TRBV3-2), the J call TRBJ2-1; D is undetermined. From germline, CDR1 is LGHDT and CDR2 YNNKEL (reference sequence). The ends were cut back, 0 bases at V and 13 bases at J, with 10 bases in the middle. The length of the CDR3 is 12 residues. The CDR3 loop is CASSQERSTQFF. CDR3 nucleotides: TGTGCCAGCAGCCAAGAAAGGAGTACACAGTTCTTC.

CDR3: CASRSGTPYNSPLHF. The CDR3 DNA reads as TGTGCCAGCAGGTCCGGGACACCTTATAATTCACCCCTCCACTTT. V and J are TRBV9 and TRBJ1-6, with D maybe TRBD1 (6 bases). Germline V gene data show CDR1 as SGDLS and CDR2 as YYNGEE. V was trimmed by 5 bases and J by 4 bases, leaving 13 bases between them. The CDR3 contains 15 residues.

V usage is TRBV7-9 and J usage is TRBJ1-1; unclear D gene. Germline lookup yields CDR1 SEHNR and CDR2 FQNEAQ (reference sequence). The germline V and J ends were trimmed by 8 bases and 0 bases, with 4 bases remaining between them. The CDR3 contains 11 residues. CDR3 in amino acids: CASGVNTEAFF. The CDR3 DNA is TGTGCCAGCGGAGTGAACACTGAAGCTTTCTTT. Variable domain in full (rest from reference TRBV7-9 and TRBJ1-1): DTGVSQNPRHKITKRGQNVTFRCDPISEHNRLYWYRQTLGQGPEFLTYFQNEAQLEKSRLLSDRFSAERPKGSFSTLEIQRTEQGDSAMYLCASGVNTEAFFGQGTRLTVV.

The chain recombines TRBV7-9 with TRBJ2-7, with TRBD2 matching 7 bases. With V trimmed by 1 base and J by 4 bases, 10 bases remained unmatched. The CDR3 is 16 residues long. From germline, CDR1 is SEHNR and CDR2 FQNEAQ (reference sequence). The CDR3 here is CASSLEVGGRDYEQYF. The CDR3 bases are TGTGCCAGCAGCTTAGAGGTGGGAGGGAGGGATTACGAGCAGTACTTC.

V and J are TRBV5-1 and TRBJ2-7, with 8 nucleotides matching TRBD2. CDR1 SGHRS and CDR2 YFSETQ come from the germline V gene. The CDR3 loop spans 17 amino acids. The V and J ends lost 0 bases and 0 bases, in that order; junction bases with no gene match: 8. Here the CDR3 reads CASSLVPRGGLSYEQYF. CDR3 DNA sequence: TGCGCCAGCAGCTTGGTTCCCCGCGGGGGGCTCTCCTACGAGCAGTACTTC.

This sequence joins TRBV6-1 and TRBJ1-1; D unresolved. The CDR3 length is 13 residues. Between the trimmed V and J ends, which lost 3 bases and 11 bases, there was a span of 16 bases. CDR1 is MNHNS, CDR2 SASEGT, per germline. CDR3 region: CASSDSSRPRAFF. CDR3 nucleotides: TGTGCCAGCAGTGATAGCTCGCGGCCACGGGCTTTCTTT.

This clone was seen a single time. V is TRBV11-2 and J is TRBJ2-5, with 8 nucleotides matching TRBD2. The CDR3 runs 15 residues. Germline lookup yields CDR1 SGHAT and CDR2 FQNNGV. The ends lost 5 bases at V and 3 bases at J; junction bases unmatched: 8. The CDR3 protein is CASSLGGVAEETQYF. DNA for the CDR3: TGTGCCAGCAGCCTCGGGGGGGTAGCGGAAGAGACCCAGTACTTC.

The rearrangement links TRBV14 to TRBJ1-1; 8 positions agree with TRBD1. CDR1 is SGHDN, CDR2 FVKESK, per germline. CDR3 length equals 16 residues. The ends lost 4 bases at V and 2 bases at J; junction bases unmatched: 9. The CDR3 here is CASSPHPGQGNTEAFF. The CDR3 DNA reads TGTGCCAGCAGCCCTCACCCCGGACAGGGCAACACTGAAGCTTTCTTT.